These 3 T cell receptor beta chains came from one sample sequenced in a study of T cells in women clearing cervical HPV infection. Sequenced by immunoSEQ multiplex PCR; TCRdb stores in-frame clones only, minus some. Recorded for this sample: some 43,000 clones. The sequencing sample was made of blood buffy coat. The receptors were gathered from a woman between 18 and 70 years old with a cervical HPV16 infection that either progressed to CIN3+ or cleared (not recorded which).

Turning to this clone: With the read ending 3 residues before the CDR3 end, the germline J gene is used to fill in that end. The chain employs TRBV4-1 and TRBJ2-5; 8 nucleotides line up with TRBD2. CDR3 size: 17 residues. Germline V lookup: CDR1 MGHRA, CDR2 YSYEKL. The CDR3 DNA, read in part, is TGCGCCAGCAGCCAAGGGAGTAGCGGGGTGGCTTGGGAAACC. Its translation is CASSQGSSGVAWET. The whole CDR3 sequence reads CASSQGSSGVAWETQYF.

As regards this clone: Read coverage stops 3 residues before the CDR3 terminus; the germline J gene supplies the remainder. The chain is built from TRBV20-1 and TRBJ2-3, with a possible D match to TRBD2 (6 bases). The CDR3 sequence is 14 residues long. Germline assignment: CDR1 DFQATT and CDR2 SNEGSKA (reference sequence). Here the CDR3 reads CSASRTGGHQPQYF. The covered CDR3 bases are TGCAGTGCTTCCCGGACCGGGGGTCATCAGCCG.

Details on this clone: From the germline J gene comes the end of the CDR3, since the read stops 3 residues before it. The chain has TRBV30 and TRBJ1-5; D not resolved. Germline V gene data show CDR1 as GTSNPN and CDR2 as SVGIG (reference sequence). The ends were cut back, 4 bases at V and 1 base at J, with 8 bases in the middle. The CDR3 has 13 residues. CDR3 bases read: TGTGCCTGGACAGCGGGCAGCAATCAGCCC. Translated: CAWTAGSNQP. The CDR3 in its entirety is CAWTAGSNQPQHF.